The 14 T cell receptor beta chains listed next were all sequenced from one sample in a study of blood T cell repertoires in COVID-19 (dated by TCRdb to the early 2020s). Library prep was done by the immunoSEQ multiplex PCR assay. TCRdb took over this immuneACCESS table, retaining in-frame rearrangements with V and J assigned. Such tables are incomplete; in checked studies, under half of the missing clones stem from an unresolved V gene, and the remainder is unexplained. Present in this sample are roughly 230,000 clones, 85% to 90% of which were seen just once. Of the sample, roughly 4.5% falls within the top ten clones. The sequencing sample was made of peripheral blood. Every receptor here comes from a woman between 35 and 50 years old who had recovered from COVID-19.

The chain couples TRBV27 to TRBJ2-7; no clear D gene. CDR1 is MNHEY and CDR2 is SMNVEV in the germline V gene (reference sequence). The V gene lost 3 bases and the J gene lost 5 bases, with 5 bases spanning the gap. This CDR3 region has 11 residues. DNA for the CDR3: TGTGCCAGCAGTTTCAGGAACGAGCAGTACTTC. This translates into CASSFRNEQYF.

This chain links TRBV9 with TRBJ2-2; 14 bases agree with TRBD2. Trimming cost V 2 bases and J 3 bases; bases outside gene matches: 3. Germline V gene sequence: CDR1 SGDLS, CDR2 YYNGEE. The CDR3 runs to 17 residues. CDR3 loop: CASSVPGLAGDTGELFF. The CDR3 DNA reads as TGTGCCAGCAGCGTGCCGGGACTAGCGGGGGACACCGGGGAGCTGTTTTTT.

The chain couples TRBV3-1 (or the pseudogene TRBV3-2) to TRBJ1-3; 9 bases align to TRBD1. Trimming cost V 1 base and J 1 base; bases outside gene matches: 11. Germline-derived CDR1 and CDR2 are LGHDT and YNNKEL (reference sequence). The CDR3 sequence is 19 residues long. The CDR3 spells CASSQVFFGTGPSGNTIYF. CDR3 nucleotides: TGTGCCAGCAGCCAAGTATTTTTCGGGACAGGGCCTTCTGGAAACACCATATATTTT.

This rearrangement joins TRBV7-8 to TRBJ2-2; TRBD2 matches at 8 bases. The CDR3 runs 16 residues. V shed 5 bases, J shed 5 bases, and the junction held 10 bases outside the gene matches. Germline CDR1 and CDR2: SGHVS and FQNEAQ. CDR3 sequence (DNA): TGTGCCAGCAGCCCGACCCGATTAGCGGGAACCGGGGAGCTGTTTTTT. The encoded protein is CASSPTRLAGTGELFF.

The CDR3 DNA follows: TGCGCCAGCAGCTTGGCCTTGCGGGGGGCCGGTGAGCAGTTCTTC. Residues: CASSLALRGAGEQFF. The chain joins TRBV5-1 to TRBJ2-1; the match to TRBD2 covers 8 bases. This CDR3 has 15 amino acids. Germline CDR1 SGHRS, CDR2 YFSETQ. Germline trimming cut 0 bases from V and 9 bases from J; bases unmatched to any gene: 8.

The chain carries TRBV6-2 or TRBV6-3 and TRBJ2-1, with 7 bases identical to TRBD2. This CDR3 has 14 residues. Germline lookup yields CDR1 MNHEY and CDR2 SVGEGT. J was trimmed by 6 bases and V by 1 base; bases with no gene match: 3. The CDR3 region is CASSYLGLVNEQFF. In DNA, the CDR3 is TGTGCCAGCAGTTACTTAGGACTAGTCAATGAGCAGTTCTTC.

As DNA, the CDR3 is TGTGCCAGCAGCCGGGACAGTGCGAACACTGAAGCTTTCTTT. Its translation is CASSRDSANTEAFF. This chain uses TRBV9 with TRBJ1-1; TRBD1 matches at 7 bases. This CDR3 spans 14 amino acids. V lost 4 bases to trimming and J lost 1 base; unmatched junction nucleotides: 4. Germline values: CDR1 SGDLS, CDR2 YYNGEE.

The chain has TRBV3-1 (or the pseudogene TRBV3-2) and TRBJ1-5; 8 positions agree with TRBD1. The germline gives CDR1 LGHDT, CDR2 YNNKEL (reference sequence). This CDR3 region has 14 residues. J lost 7 bases, V lost 2 bases, and 4 bases had no gene match. The CDR3 loop reads CASSQQGARQPQHF. CDR3 bases: TGTGCCAGCAGCCAACAGGGGGCGAGGCAGCCCCAGCATTTT.

The chain has TRBV28 and TRBJ1-5; 10 bases line up with TRBD1. From germline, CDR1 is MDHEN and CDR2 SYDVKM. V was pared by 7 bases and J by 7 bases, with 10 bases of the junction left unmatched. This CDR3 contains 15 residues. The CDR3 bases are TGTGCCAGCATCAACCGGGACAGGGGTCGCCAGCCCCAGCATTTT. It yields the protein CASINRDRGRQPQHF.

The chain is built from TRBV4-1 and TRBJ1-6, with TRBD1 as a possible D gene (5 bases). There are 18 residues in the CDR3. CDR1 MGHRA and CDR2 YSYEKL come from the germline V gene. V lost 5 bases and J 0 bases, leaving 17 bases between the germline ends. The CDR3 protein is CASSEALGGSSYNSPLHF. The DNA of the CDR3 is TGCGCCAGCAGCGAAGCATTGGGGGGGAGCTCCTATAATTCACCCCTCCACTTT.

The V call is TRBV6-1, the J call TRBJ1-2; D is perhaps TRBD1 (5 bases). The CDR3 extends over 15 amino acids. The germline V gene has CDR1 MNHNS and CDR2 SASEGT. Between the trimmed V and J ends, which lost 2 bases and 8 bases, there was a span of 18 bases. The CDR3 DNA follows: TGTGCCAGCAGTGAATTTAAAGGGCTCGGGGGAGGCTACACCTTC. Its translation is CASSEFKGLGGGYTF.

The chain uses TRBV6-5 and TRBJ2-7; D not resolved. CDR1 and CDR2 (germline): MNHEY, SVGAGI. Deletions cut 6 bases from V and 3 bases from J, with 15 bases between. The CDR3 sequence is 14 residues long. CDR3 bases: TGTGCCAGCAGCCATCAGGCCGTGAACTACGAGCAGTACTTC. This codes for CASSHQAVNYEQYF.

The gene calls are TRBV3-1 (or the pseudogene TRBV3-2) and TRBJ2-2; 11 nucleotides agree with TRBD2. Trimming removed 1 base from V and 6 bases from J; junction bases left unmatched: 4. Germline V gene lookup returns CDR1 LGHDT and CDR2 YNNKEL (reference sequence). This CDR3 comprises 16 residues. The CDR3 is CASSQALAGVAGELFF. In DNA form, the CDR3 reads TGTGCCAGCAGCCAAGCACTAGCGGGAGTAGCCGGGGAGCTGTTTTTT.

V gene TRBV12-3 or TRBV12-4 combines with J gene TRBJ2-1; a possible D gene is TRBD2 (5 bases). Trimming stripped 1 base from V and 5 bases from J, with 6 bases between. This CDR3 has 13 amino acids. The chain's CDR3 is CASSLGGDNEQFF. For the CDR3, the DNA is TGTGCCAGCAGTTTAGGGGGAGACAATGAGCAGTTCTTC.